Below are 32 T cell receptor beta chains sequenced from a single sample in a study of identical twins. TCRdb reprocessed the 5' RACE reads with MiXCR, giving one entry per CDR3 protein. The sample shows 410,000 or so distinct CDR3 sequences, about a fifth of them seen only once. Material for sequencing was naive T cells sorted from blood. These receptor sequences come from a man in his forties or fifties in good health.

Ten or more counts support this clonotype. The CDR3 protein is CASSVLGGTQYF. CDR3 DNA sequence: TGTGCCAGCAGCGTCCTCGGGGGGACCCAGTACTTC. V gene TRBV7-2 combines with J gene TRBJ2-5; weak D call: TRBD2 (6 bases). Germline CDR1 SGHTA, CDR2 FQGNSA. CDR3 size: 12 residues. V lost 5 bases, J lost 7 bases, and 11 bases lay in between.

This chain connects TRBV10-2 to TRBJ2-1; D is uncertain. Germline V gives CDR1 WSHSY, CDR2 SAAADI. Between the trimmed V and J ends, which lost 7 bases and 7 bases, there was a span of 11 bases. The CDR3 runs to 12 residues. The CDR3 DNA reads as TGCGCCAGCAACGACGATGAGAATGAGCAGTTCTTC. This gives the protein CASNDDENEQFF.

The chain uses TRBV24-1 and TRBJ2-3, with D perhaps TRBD1 or TRBD2 (5 bases each). The germline V and J ends were trimmed by 0 bases and 6 bases, with 15 bases remaining between them. The CDR3 sequence is 16 residues long. Per germline, CDR1 KGHDR and CDR2 SFDVKD. CDR3 loop: CATSDLGDHNLDTQYF. The DNA for the CDR3 is TGTGCCACCAGTGATTTGGGGGACCATAACCTGGATACGCAGTATTTT.

This clonotype was picked up many times. The chain uses TRBV5-1 and TRBJ2-1; possibly TRBD2 for D (7 bases). Germline lookup yields CDR1 SGHRS and CDR2 YFSETQ. This CDR3 has 15 amino acids. V lost 1 base and J 8 bases, leaving 16 bases between the germline ends. The CDR3 nucleotides read TGCGCCAGCAGCTTGAACTTGCGGGGGCGTGATGAGCAGTTCTTC. Protein: CASSLNLRGRDEQFF.

The genes are TRBV5-4 and TRBJ2-7; the D gene is possibly TRBD1 (6 bases). The CDR3 is made up of 12 amino acids. V was cut by 3 bases and J by 5 bases, with 9 bases left in between. Germline V gene data show CDR1 as SGHNT and CDR2 as YYREEE (reference sequence). In DNA form, the CDR3 reads TGTGCCAGCAGCTCCAGGGGTAACGAGCAGTACTTC. It codes for CASSSRGNEQYF.

This clonotype was detected only a few times. V usage is TRBV20-1 and J usage is TRBJ1-3, with TRBD1 identical over 7 bases. CDR1 and CDR2 (germline): DFQATT, SNEGSKA (reference sequence). CDR3 length: 14 residues. V shed 2 bases, J shed 1 base, and the junction held 2 bases outside the gene matches. Written as DNA, the CDR3 is TGCAGTGCTAGACAGGGACAGTCTGGAAACACCATATATTTT. Amino acid sequence: CSARQGQSGNTIYF.

There are many counts of this clonotype. This chain links TRBV20-1 with TRBJ2-7; D perhaps matches TRBD2 (7 bases). The V end was cut by 5 bases, the J end by 2 bases, with 13 bases between. The CDR3 has 13 amino acids. CDR1 DFQATT and CDR2 SNEGSKA come from the germline V gene (reference sequence). The CDR3 protein is CSALRGQTYEQYF. Here the CDR3 DNA reads TGCAGTGCTTTGCGGGGGCAAACCTACGAGCAGTACTTC.

Ten or more counts support this clonotype. This rearrangement joins TRBV29-1 to TRBJ2-1, with D possibly being TRBD2 (6 bases). Germline lookup yields CDR1 SQVTM and CDR2 ANQGSEA. This CDR3 region has 13 residues. The V end was cut by 1 base, the J end by 5 bases, with 9 bases between. This chain's CDR3 is CSVEGGLNNEQFF. In DNA form, the CDR3 reads TGCAGCGTTGAAGGTGGACTAAACAATGAGCAGTTCTTC.

This clonotype appeared many times. V gene TRBV6-2 or TRBV6-3 combines with J gene TRBJ2-7; TRBD1 aligns across 8 bases. In germline, CDR1 is MNHEY, CDR2 SVGEGT. CDR3 length: 15 amino acids. The ends lost 5 bases at V and 0 bases at J; junction bases unmatched: 6. The CDR3 is CASSRPGQASYEQYF. CDR3 DNA: TGTGCCAGCAGTAGACCGGGACAGGCCTCCTACGAGCAGTACTTC.

There are many counts of this clonotype. This chain connects TRBV20-1 to TRBJ1-1; D is uncertain. The V gene lost 7 bases and the J gene lost 1 base, with 10 bases spanning the gap. This CDR3 has 12 residues. CDR1 is DFQATT and CDR2 is SNEGSKA in the germline V gene (reference sequence). CDR3 DNA sequence: TGCAGTGGTAGGGTAGAGAACACTGAAGCTTTCTTT. Encoded protein: CSGRVENTEAFF.

This chain links TRBV7-6 with TRBJ2-1, with D possibly matching TRBD1 (5 bases). CDR1 SGHVS and CDR2 FNYEAQ come from the germline V gene. The length of the CDR3 is 18 residues. V was shortened by 2 bases and J by 0 bases, with 17 bases between the two germline ends. CDR3 coding DNA: TGTGCCAGCAGCTTAAGTATCCTACAGGCTCGCTCCTACAATGAGCAGTTCTTC. Translating gives CASSLSILQARSYNEQFF.

There are a few counts of this clonotype. This chain links TRBV5-1 with TRBJ1-5; no clear D. Germline CDR1 is SGHRS and CDR2 is YFSETQ. The CDR3 consists of 16 residues. Trimming shortened V by 3 bases and J by 1 base, and 14 bases separated the two germline ends. In DNA, the CDR3 is TGCGCCAGCAGCTATGGTATGCTGGGAAGCAATCAGCCCCAGCATTTT. Its protein product is CASSYGMLGSNQPQHF.

Many counts were recorded for this clonotype. The chain couples TRBV12-3 or TRBV12-4 to TRBJ2-6, with D perhaps matching TRBD1 (5 bases). The CDR3 runs 18 residues. V was pared by 3 bases and J by 2 bases, with 17 bases between. CDR3 sequence (DNA): TGTGCCAGCAGTTTCATGAGGACAAGCTGGACTGGGGCCAACGTCCTGACTTTC. It encodes CASSFMRTSWTGANVLTF.

The chain joins TRBV6-1 to TRBJ1-4, with 8 bases fitting TRBD1. V lost 6 bases and J lost 7; bases outside the gene matches: 4. This CDR3 contains 13 residues. The germline gives CDR1 MNHNS, CDR2 SASEGT. CDR3 nucleotide sequence: TGTGCCAGCAGCACAGGGGGTGTTGAAAAACTGTTTTTT. The encoded protein is CASSTGGVEKLFF.

This clonotype was seen at least ten times. The rearrangement uses TRBV3-1 and TRBJ1-3; TRBD1 agrees at 12 bases. Losses at the gene ends were 4 bases for V and 1 base for J; bases not matched to a gene: 17. Germline V CDR1 and CDR2: LGHDT, YNNKEL (reference sequence). The CDR3 consists of 21 residues. CDR3 residues: CASSRLSWDRGRGGSGNTIYF. DNA for the CDR3: TGTGCCAGCAGCCGCCTAAGTTGGGACAGGGGGCGAGGTGGTTCTGGAAACACCATATATTTT.

This clonotype turned up a few times. The chain uses TRBV20-1 and TRBJ2-2, with no clear D. Trimming stripped 2 bases from V and 2 bases from J, with 9 bases between. The CDR3 contains 14 residues. The germline gives CDR1 DFQATT, CDR2 SNEGSKA (reference sequence). Here the CDR3 DNA reads TGCAGTGCTAGACCGGGCCTAAACACCGGGGAGCTGTTTTTT. It codes for CSARPGLNTGELFF.

This clonotype occurred many times. J is TRBJ1-2 and V is TRBV20-1, with 8 bases aligning to TRBD1. The trim removed 6 bases at V and 3 bases at J, leaving 12 bases unmatched. The CDR3 sequence is 15 residues long. Germline V gene sequence: CDR1 DFQATT, CDR2 SNEGSKA (reference sequence). The CDR3 is CSAFRGRGWDYGYTF. The CDR3 DNA reads TGCAGTGCGTTCAGGGGGCGCGGGTGGGACTATGGCTACACCTTC.

The chain is built from TRBV10-3 and TRBJ2-1, with TRBD2 identical over 8 bases. The CDR3 has 13 amino acids. Germline V lookup: CDR1 ENHRY, CDR2 SYGVKD. CDR3 loop: CGSRAGADNEQFF. The CDR3 nucleotides read TGTGGTAGTCGAGCGGGGGCCGACAATGAGCAGTTCTTC.

This clonotype was found a few times. The CDR3 here is CASSREGGRGETQYF. DNA for the CDR3: TGCGCCAGCAGCCGAGAAGGGGGGAGGGGGGAGACCCAGTACTTC. V and J are TRBV4-1 and TRBJ2-5, with D maybe TRBD2 (7 bases). The V end was cut by 4 bases, the J end by 5 bases, with 17 bases between. Germline lookup yields CDR1 MGHRA and CDR2 YSYEKL. The CDR3 consists of 15 residues.

This clonotype was found a few times. V usage is TRBV20-1 and J usage is TRBJ2-3; no definite D call. CDR3 length: 12 residues. V was pared by 6 bases and J by 4 bases, with 11 bases between. Germline CDR1 DFQATT, CDR2 SNEGSKA (reference sequence). CDR3 region: CSATPKSDTQYF. CDR3 DNA sequence: TGCAGTGCCACCCCTAAATCAGATACGCAGTATTTT.

This clonotype was seen a few times. The CDR3: CASSLVGISYEQYF. CDR3 coding DNA: TGTGCCAGCAGCTTAGTGGGCATATCCTACGAGCAGTACTTC. This chain connects TRBV7-8 to TRBJ2-7; D is unresolved. The CDR3 has 14 amino acids. Germline CDR1 and CDR2: SGHVS and FQNEAQ. V was clipped by 1 base and J by 1 base, with 8 bases between them.

This clonotype was detected ten times or more. V is TRBV20-1 and J is TRBJ2-2, with 14 bases fitting TRBD2. Germline V gene sequence: CDR1 DFQATT, CDR2 SNEGSKA (reference sequence). Unmatched junction bases numbered 8, after V lost 2 bases and J lost 3 bases. There are 18 residues in the CDR3. The CDR3 spells CSARLRTSGGLYTGELFF. The CDR3 coding sequence is TGCAGTGCTAGACTTCGGACTAGCGGGGGGTTATACACCGGGGAGCTGTTTTTT.

The CDR3 DNA reads as TGTGCCAGCTCAACGCTAGCGGGAGTGGGTCAAGAGACCCAGTACTTC. It translates to CASSTLAGVGQETQYF. The chain joins TRBV18 to TRBJ2-5, with 10 bases lining up with TRBD2. Trimming took 5 bases from V and 2 from J; bases not matched to a gene: 8. Germline values: CDR1 KGHSH, CDR2 LQKENI. The CDR3 is 16 amino acids.

V usage is TRBV18 and J usage is TRBJ1-3; D unclear. Trimming removed 6 bases from V and 0 bases from J, with 15 bases in between. The CDR3 sequence is 16 residues long. Per the germline V gene, CDR1 is KGHSH and CDR2 is LQKENI. The CDR3 loop reads CASSNSRAGSGNTIYF. In DNA form, the CDR3 reads TGTGCCAGCTCCAATAGCCGGGCGGGCTCTGGAAACACCATATATTTT.

This clonotype came up once. The chain recombines TRBV12-3 or TRBV12-4 with TRBJ1-6; D not certain. There are 12 residues in the CDR3. The V and J ends lost 3 bases and 8 bases respectively, with 5 bases between them. This chain's CDR3 is CASSFWDSPLHF. The CDR3 nucleotides are TGTGCCAGCAGTTTCTGGGATTCACCCCTCCACTTT.

This clonotype was recorded a few times. The CDR3 sequence: CASSQVQGADTQYF. DNA of the CDR3: TGTGCCAGCAGCCAAGTACAGGGTGCAGATACGCAGTATTTT. This rearrangement joins TRBV3-1 to TRBJ2-3; weak D call: TRBD1 (6 bases). The CDR3 contains 14 residues. Germline CDR1 LGHDT, CDR2 YNNKEL (reference sequence). V dropped 1 base and J dropped 4 bases, with 9 bases sitting between them.

This clonotype was observed at least ten times. The rearrangement joins TRBV3-1 to TRBJ2-3, with D unresolved. The CDR3 length is 15 residues. Trimming removed 1 base from V and 2 bases from J, with 10 bases in between. Germline CDR1 LGHDT, CDR2 YNNKEL (reference sequence). In DNA form, the CDR3 reads TGTGCCAGCAGCCAAGGTGCGAGCCCCACAGATACGCAGTATTTT. The encoded protein is CASSQGASPTDTQYF.

The sample holds a few counts of this clonotype. The chain employs TRBV18 and TRBJ2-7; 7 positions agree with TRBD1. Germline trimming cut 3 bases from V and 4 bases from J; bases unmatched to any gene: 9. Germline CDR1 KGHSH, CDR2 LQKENI. The CDR3 covers 15 residues. The DNA of the CDR3 is TGTGCCAGCTCACCTCCCGGGACAGTGAAGTACGAGCAGTACTTC. Residues: CASSPPGTVKYEQYF. Supplemented by reference TRBV18 and TRBJ2-7, the full variable domain reads NAGVMQNPRHLVRRRGQEARLRCSPMKGHSHVYWYRQLPEEGLKFMVYLQKENIIDESGMPKERFSAEFPKEGPSILRIQQVVRGDSAAYFCASSPPGTVKYEQYFGPGTRLTVT.

The chain couples TRBV5-5 to TRBJ2-1, with TRBD2 identical over 14 bases. The CDR3 is 15 amino acids. CDR1 and CDR2 from the germline V gene are SGHKS and YYEKEE (reference sequence). The trim removed 3 bases at V and 9 bases at J, leaving 5 bases unmatched. Here the CDR3 DNA reads TGTGCCAGCAGCTCAAGACTAGCGGGAGGGCTTGAGCAGTTCTTC. Amino acid sequence: CASSSRLAGGLEQFF.

This clonotype was observed a few times. The rearrangement links TRBV20-1 to TRBJ2-2; D ambiguous. The V gene's germline CDR1 is DFQATT and CDR2 SNEGSKA (reference sequence). The CDR3 runs 11 residues. V lost 1 base and J lost 5, with 2 bases in between. CDR3: CSARVTGELFF. Here the CDR3 DNA reads TGCAGTGCTAGAGTAACCGGGGAGCTGTTTTTT.

This clonotype was detected a few times. The chain uses TRBV3-1 and TRBJ1-4, with a possible D match to TRBD1 (6 bases). The V gene's germline CDR1 is LGHDT and CDR2 YNNKEL (reference sequence). This CDR3 spans 16 amino acids. V lost 1 base to trimming and J lost 5 bases, with 14 bases between them. CDR3 in DNA: TGTGCCAGCAGCCAAGTCTATCGGGACACGAATGAAAAACTGTTTTTT. This gives the protein CASSQVYRDTNEKLFF.

The chain couples TRBV3-1 to TRBJ1-2, with D perhaps matching TRBD1 (5 bases). Germline values: CDR1 LGHDT, CDR2 YNNKEL (reference sequence). V was shortened by 1 base and J by 0 bases, with 9 bases between the two germline ends. The CDR3 is made up of 15 amino acids. CDR3 DNA sequence: TGTGCCAGCAGCCAAGTTAGGGGCCCTAACTATGGCTACACCTTC. Translating it yields CASSQVRGPNYGYTF. The full variable domain, completed using reference TRBV3-1 and TRBJ1-2, is DTAVSQTPKYLVTQMGNDKSIKCEQNLGHDTMYWYKQDSKKFLKIMFSYNNKELIINETVPNRFSPKSPDKAHLNLHINSLELGDSAVYFCASSQVRGPNYGYTFGSGTRLTVV.